A selection of T cell receptor beta chains follows, all from one sample in a study of blood T cell repertoires in COVID-19. Sequenced by immunoSEQ multiplex PCR; TCRdb stores in-frame clones only, minus some. The repertoire holds about 170,000 clones, with approximately 84% as singletons. The sequenced sample was peripheral blood. These receptors originate from a woman of 80 years or more with COVID-19, enrolled during active disease. Both conserved end residues are part of each CDR3. A D gene is named only where the DNA matches it firmly. Size tells how often a clone was seen (once, few, many) or the class of an expanded clone, and some rows leave it out.

d_gene: TRBD2
v_gene: TRBV7-2
j_gene: TRBJ2-7
len: 13
abundance: .
CDR3aa: CASSLQRGVEQYF
CDR3nt: TGTGCCAGCAGCTTACAGCGGGGGGTCGAGCAGTACTTC

d_gene: .
v_gene: TRBV20-1
j_gene: TRBJ2-7
len: 11
abundance: few
CDR3aa: CSASGSYEQYF
CDR3nt: TGCAGTGCTAGCGGCTCCTACGAGCAGTACTTC

d_gene: TRBD1
v_gene: TRBV4-3
j_gene: TRBJ2-5
len: 14
abundance: .
CDR3aa: CASSRWTRGETQYF
CDR3nt: TGCGCCAGCAGCCGTTGGACCAGGGGGGAGACCCAGTACTTC

d_gene: .
v_gene: TRBV6-5
j_gene: TRBJ2-7
len: 13
abundance: .
CDR3aa: CASSYYREYEQYF
CDR3nt: TGTGCCAGCAGTTACTACAGGGAGTACGAGCAGTACTTC

d_gene: .
v_gene: TRBV9
j_gene: TRBJ2-6
len: 16
abundance: .
CDR3aa: CASSGRGQRGANVLTF
CDR3nt: TGTGCCAGCAGCGGAAGAGGACAGAGGGGGGCCAACGTCCTGACTTTC

d_gene: .
v_gene: TRBV24-1
j_gene: TRBJ1-3
len: 17
abundance: .
CDR3aa: CATSDFRPDSSGNTIYF
CDR3nt: TGTGCCACCAGTGATTTCCGCCCTGACAGCTCTGGAAACACCATATATTTT

d_gene: .
v_gene: TRBV6-5
j_gene: TRBJ2-5
len: 15
abundance: .
CDR3aa: CASSYLSREQETQYF
CDR3nt: TGTGCCAGCAGTTACCTTTCGCGGGAACAAGAGACCCAGTACTTC

d_gene: .
v_gene: TRBV2
j_gene: TRBJ1-4
len: 14
abundance: few
CDR3aa: CASSVQVAGEKLFF
CDR3nt: TGTGCCAGCAGCGTACAGGTGGCGGGGGAAAAACTGTTTTTT

d_gene: .
v_gene: TRBV9
j_gene: TRBJ2-7
len: 15
abundance: .
CDR3aa: CASSVGVPGFNEQYF
CDR3nt: TGTGCCAGCAGCGTAGGAGTCCCAGGCTTCAACGAGCAGTACTTC

d_gene: .
v_gene: TRBV28
j_gene: TRBJ2-4
len: 15
abundance: once
CDR3aa: CASSFLGQEGNIQYF
CDR3nt: TGTGCCAGCAGTTTCTTAGGACAGGAGGGAAACATTCAGTACTTC

d_gene: TRBD1
v_gene: TRBV19
j_gene: TRBJ1-5
len: 15
abundance: .
CDR3aa: CASSRDRLSNQPQHF
CDR3nt: TGTGCCAGTAGTCGGGACAGGCTAAGCAATCAGCCCCAGCATTTT

d_gene: TRBD1
v_gene: TRBV29-1
j_gene: TRBJ1-1
len: 13
abundance: .
CDR3aa: CSVEGTGRTEAFF
CDR3nt: TGCAGCGTTGAAGGGACAGGGCGCACTGAAGCTTTCTTT

d_gene: .
v_gene: TRBV24-1
j_gene: TRBJ2-1
len: 13
abundance: .
CDR3aa: CATSVRPRDEQFF
CDR3nt: TGTGCCACCAGTGTCCGCCCTCGGGATGAGCAGTTCTTC

d_gene: .
v_gene: TRBV24-1
j_gene: TRBJ2-5
len: 15
abundance: once
CDR3aa: CATSTPRPGRETQYF
CDR3nt: TGTGCCACCAGTACCCCTCGGCCAGGGCGAGAGACCCAGTACTTC

d_gene: .
v_gene: TRBV7-9
j_gene: TRBJ1-2
len: 15
abundance: .
CDR3aa: CASSSTQGAWYGYTF
CDR3nt: TGTGCCAGCAGCTCCACACAGGGCGCCTGGTATGGCTACACCTTC

d_gene: .
v_gene: TRBV10-3
j_gene: TRBJ2-7
len: 13
abundance: .
CDR3aa: CAIKGGGGYEQYF
CDR3nt: TGTGCCATCAAAGGGGGAGGGGGCTACGAGCAGTACTTC

d_gene: .
v_gene: TRBV30
j_gene: TRBJ1-6
len: 17
abundance: .
CDR3aa: CAWILRGWTPDNSPLHF
CDR3nt: TGTGCCTGGATACTCCGAGGATGGACACCAGATAATTCACCCCTCCACTTT

d_gene: .
v_gene: TRBV18
j_gene: TRBJ2-5
len: 10
abundance: .
CDR3aa: CASGQETQYF
CDR3nt: TGTGCCAGCGGACAGGAGACCCAGTACTTC

d_gene: TRBD2
v_gene: TRBV5-1
j_gene: TRBJ2-7
len: 17
abundance: .
CDR3aa: CASSLALRAGSSYEQYF
CDR3nt: TGCGCCAGCAGCTTGGCCCTGCGAGCGGGAAGCTCCTACGAGCAGTACTTC

d_gene: TRBD2
v_gene: TRBV9
j_gene: TRBJ2-3
len: 15
abundance: .
CDR3aa: CASSHSGRAPDTQYF
CDR3nt: TGTGCCAGCAGTCATAGCGGGAGGGCCCCAGATACGCAGTATTTT

d_gene: .
v_gene: TRBV2
j_gene: TRBJ1-2
len: 13
abundance: .
CDR3aa: CASRDSYNYGYTF
CDR3nt: TGTGCCAGCAGGGACAGTTATAACTATGGCTACACCTTC

d_gene: .
v_gene: TRBV3-1/TRBV3-2
j_gene: TRBJ1-3
len: 14
abundance: few
CDR3aa: CASSRAGTGNTIYF
CDR3nt: TGTGCCAGCAGCCGGGCCGGGACTGGAAACACCATATATTTT

d_gene: TRBD1
v_gene: TRBV20-1
j_gene: TRBJ2-7
len: 11
abundance: .
CDR3aa: CSVGTVYEQYF
CDR3nt: TGCAGTGTCGGGACAGTCTACGAGCAGTACTTC

d_gene: .
v_gene: TRBV4-1
j_gene: TRBJ2-2
len: 17
abundance: once
CDR3aa: CASSQRDTIRISGELFF
CDR3nt: TGCGCCAGCAGCCAACGGGACACCATCCGCATATCCGGGGAGCTGTTTTTT

d_gene: TRBD1
v_gene: TRBV29-1
j_gene: TRBJ1-2
len: 16
abundance: .
CDR3aa: CSVEELDRGGDYGYTF
CDR3nt: TGCAGCGTTGAAGAACTGGACAGGGGTGGTGACTATGGCTACACCTTC

d_gene: TRBD1
v_gene: TRBV18
j_gene: TRBJ1-5
len: 15
abundance: .
CDR3aa: CASSLGQGSYQPQHF
CDR3nt: TGTGCCAGCTCTCTAGGACAGGGGTCTTATCAGCCCCAGCATTTT

d_gene: .
v_gene: TRBV15
j_gene: TRBJ2-7
len: 13
abundance: .
CDR3aa: CATSLGASYEQYF
CDR3nt: TGTGCCACCAGCTTGGGGGCTTCCTACGAGCAGTACTTC

d_gene: TRBD1
v_gene: TRBV11-3
j_gene: TRBJ2-1
len: 14
abundance: once
CDR3aa: CASSSSPGGTEQFF
CDR3nt: TGTGCCAGCAGCTCTAGCCCAGGGGGAACTGAGCAGTTCTTC

d_gene: .
v_gene: TRBV18
j_gene: TRBJ1-1
len: 14
abundance: once
CDR3aa: CASSLPRARAEAFF
CDR3nt: TGTGCCAGCTCACTTCCCCGGGCGAGGGCTGAAGCTTTCTTT

d_gene: TRBD1
v_gene: TRBV4-2
j_gene: TRBJ2-7
len: 14
abundance: .
CDR3aa: CASSPGTDRYEQYF
CDR3nt: TGTGCCAGCAGCCCCGGGACAGACAGGTACGAGCAGTACTTC

d_gene: .
v_gene: TRBV3-1/TRBV3-2
j_gene: TRBJ2-3
len: 15
abundance: once
CDR3aa: CASSRRSGETDTQYF
CDR3nt: TGTGCCAGCAGCCGCCGTAGCGGTGAAACAGATACGCAGTATTTT

d_gene: .
v_gene: TRBV27
j_gene: TRBJ1-5
len: 17
abundance: .
CDR3aa: CASSRRPLSAGGQPQHF
CDR3nt: TGTGCCAGCAGTCGACGACCACTTTCGGCAGGAGGTCAGCCCCAGCATTTT

d_gene: TRBD2
v_gene: TRBV7-3
j_gene: TRBJ2-1
len: 14
abundance: once
CDR3aa: CASSAGLAHNEQFF
CDR3nt: TGTGCCAGCAGCGCGGGACTAGCCCACAATGAGCAGTTCTTC

d_gene: .
v_gene: TRBV7-2
j_gene: TRBJ2-7
len: 15
abundance: .
CDR3aa: CASSLSGTSSYEQYF
CDR3nt: TGTGCCAGCAGCTTGTCCGGGACATCATCCTACGAGCAGTACTTC

d_gene: TRBD1
v_gene: TRBV3-1/TRBV3-2
j_gene: TRBJ2-5
len: 14
abundance: .
CDR3aa: CASSARTGIETQYF
CDR3nt: TGTGCCAGCAGCGCCCGGACAGGGATAGAGACCCAGTACTTC

d_gene: TRBD1
v_gene: TRBV2
j_gene: TRBJ1-2
len: 17
abundance: once
CDR3aa: CASSSGTGGGSYYGYTF
CDR3nt: TGTGCCAGCAGTTCCGGGACAGGGGGCGGCTCCTACTATGGCTACACCTTC

d_gene: .
v_gene: TRBV7-2
j_gene: TRBJ1-5
len: 15
abundance: few
CDR3aa: CASSLDLGTRQPQHF
CDR3nt: TGTGCCAGCAGCTTAGATTTAGGGACACGTCAGCCCCAGCATTTT

d_gene: .
v_gene: TRBV3-1/TRBV3-2
j_gene: TRBJ2-3
len: 14
abundance: .
CDR3aa: CASSLAWGTDTQYF
CDR3nt: TGTGCCAGCAGCCTAGCATGGGGCACAGATACGCAGTATTTT

d_gene: TRBD2
v_gene: TRBV5-1
j_gene: TRBJ2-3
len: 16
abundance: once
CDR3aa: CASSLTGTSGTDTQYF
CDR3nt: TGCGCCAGCAGCCTTACCGGGACTAGCGGCACAGATACGCAGTATTTT

d_gene: .
v_gene: TRBV7-6
j_gene: TRBJ1-3
len: 15
abundance: .
CDR3aa: CASSPPLNSGNTIYF
CDR3nt: TGTGCCAGCAGCCCCCCTCTTAACTCTGGAAACACCATATATTTT

d_gene: TRBD1
v_gene: TRBV18
j_gene: TRBJ1-2
len: 13
abundance: .
CDR3aa: CASSPETGRGYTF
CDR3nt: TGTGCCAGCTCACCCGAGACAGGGCGGGGCTACACCTTC

d_gene: .
v_gene: TRBV9
j_gene: TRBJ2-1
len: 13
abundance: .
CDR3aa: CASSERAYNEQFF
CDR3nt: TGTGCCAGCAGCGAGCGTGCCTACAATGAGCAGTTCTTC

d_gene: TRBD1
v_gene: TRBV9
j_gene: TRBJ2-7
len: 17
abundance: .
CDR3aa: CASSRSIGTGLPYEQYF
CDR3nt: TGTGCCAGCAGCCGTTCTATAGGGACAGGGTTACCCTACGAGCAGTACTTC

d_gene: TRBD2
v_gene: TRBV18
j_gene: TRBJ2-1
len: 17
abundance: once
CDR3aa: CASSPLAGVSSYNEQFF
CDR3nt: TGTGCCAGCTCACCCTTGGCGGGGGTGAGCTCCTACAATGAGCAGTTCTTC

d_gene: .
v_gene: TRBV18
j_gene: TRBJ2-5
len: 15
abundance: once
CDR3aa: CASSPLAGAGETQYF
CDR3nt: TGTGCCAGCTCACCGTTGGCGGGGGCCGGAGAGACCCAGTACTTC

d_gene: .
v_gene: TRBV29-1
j_gene: TRBJ2-7
len: 12
abundance: .
CDR3aa: CSVQGSSYEQYF
CDR3nt: TGCAGCGTTCAAGGCAGCTCCTACGAGCAGTACTTC

d_gene: .
v_gene: TRBV19
j_gene: TRBJ2-3
len: 15
abundance: .
CDR3aa: CASSMGGAGTDTQYF
CDR3nt: TGTGCCAGTAGTATGGGCGGGGCCGGCACAGATACGCAGTATTTT

d_gene: .
v_gene: TRBV25-1
j_gene: TRBJ1-2
len: 14
abundance: .
CDR3aa: CASSGAEANYGYTF
CDR3nt: TGTGCCAGCAGTGGGGCAGAAGCTAACTATGGCTACACCTTC

d_gene: .
v_gene: TRBV5-1
j_gene: TRBJ2-7
len: 14
abundance: .
CDR3aa: CASSLSASPYEQYF
CDR3nt: TGCGCCAGCAGCTTATCAGCGTCCCCCTACGAGCAGTACTTC

d_gene: .
v_gene: TRBV30
j_gene: TRBJ1-2
len: 14
abundance: .
CDR3aa: CAWSPGEGGYGYTF
CDR3nt: TGTGCCTGGAGTCCCGGGGAGGGAGGATATGGCTACACCTTC

d_gene: .
v_gene: TRBV10-3
j_gene: TRBJ2-7
len: 13
abundance: .
CDR3aa: CAIGAGRNYEQYF
CDR3nt: TGTGCCATCGGGGCAGGGAGGAACTACGAGCAGTACTTC

d_gene: TRBD1
v_gene: TRBV5-1
j_gene: TRBJ1-1
len: 15
abundance: few
CDR3aa: CASSLQGGMNTEAFF
CDR3nt: TGCGCCAGCAGCCTGCAGGGGGGCATGAACACTGAAGCTTTCTTT

d_gene: TRBD1
v_gene: TRBV10-3
j_gene: TRBJ1-6
len: 14
abundance: once
CDR3aa: CAISSTGGGSPLHF
CDR3nt: TGTGCCATCAGTTCTACAGGGGGCGGGTCACCCCTCCACTTT

d_gene: .
v_gene: TRBV3-1/TRBV3-2
j_gene: TRBJ1-2
len: 15
abundance: few
CDR3aa: CASSQDSTVSYGYTF
CDR3nt: TGTGCCAGCAGCCAAGATTCGACAGTATCCTATGGCTACACCTTC

d_gene: TRBD1
v_gene: TRBV7-6
j_gene: TRBJ2-7
len: 16
abundance: .
CDR3aa: CASSLYPGTGPYEQYF
CDR3nt: TGTGCCAGCAGCCTCTATCCCGGGACAGGACCCTACGAGCAGTACTTC